The T cell receptor (beta chain) described here comes from a study of T cells in Graves' hyperthyroidism and ophthalmopathy. What was amplified from RNA transcripts were TCR beta CDR3 regions. The HTBI primer set was used in a first-round RT-PCR of the TCR CDR3. TCRdb used MiXCR to reprocess the multiplex PCR reads, holding one entry per CDR3 protein. The sample holds around 600,000 distinct CDR3 sequences, roughly 14% seen once. From 9 to 10 ml of fresh peripheral blood, PBMCs were isolated. The length of the CDR3 is 12 residues. The germline V gene encodes CDR1 KGHSH and CDR2 LQKENI. Trimming stripped 2 bases from V and 4 bases from J, with 2 bases between. This clonotype was recorded at least ten times. Its specificity is not known. Findings of the study overall: For ophthalmopathy, model prediction preceded onset by a median about 6 months. Separation of ophthalmopathy from stable hyperthyroidism was achieved by a 13 V-J model.

The TCR was taken from a woman aged 25 to 39 with Graves' hyperthyroidism. The sequencing sample was made of blood. The V gene is TRBV18, the J gene TRBJ2-2; D gene uncertain. This CDR3 reads CASSPITGELFF. The CDR3 nucleotides read TGTGCCAGCTCACCAATCACCGGGGAGCTGTTTTTT.